This T cell receptor (beta chain) is from a study of a mutant IDH1 vaccine in newly diagnosed glioma (TCRdb year 2021). For the wider study: Patients received eight vaccinations in weeks 1, 3, 5, 7, 11, 15, 19 and 23, corresponding to visits V03 through V10. Of the roughly 34 treated patients, roughly 60% were male and 37.5% were female, and the mean age was roughly 40 years. Vaccination started 4-6 weeks after radiotherapy alone, or was given together with temozolomide cycles in the groups whose treatment included chemotherapy. Peripheral blood was collected at six visits: V03 (baseline), V05, V07, V10, V12 and V13. Prior to enrollment, patients had been given standard therapy consisting of radiotherapy alone, temozolomide alone, or radiochemotherapy with temozolomide, with the combination given to most patients. Longitudinal TCRB deep sequencing was done for 25 treated patients, wherever samples were available for exploratory analyses. Findings and caveats that apply to the study as a whole: Across multiple MHC alleles, vaccine-induced immune responses were seen in 85% to 95% of patients. No apparent relationship was observed between pseudoprogression and alterations in the top peripheral T cell clonotypes detected by TCRB sequencing. It was noted by the authors that analyses of patient blood samples could not be reproduced owing to sample limitations. Availability determined which PBMC samples were chosen for TCRB deep sequencing.

Libraries came from the immunoSEQ multiplex PCR assay. The hsTCRB Kit was used according to the manufacturer's protocol to amplify rearranged TCR beta chain sequences. An Illumina MiSeq was used to sequence the TCRB libraries. The paper's data handling went like this. The proprietary platform of the kit vendor was used for demultiplexing, trimming and gene mapping. Here the immuneACCESS table is served through TCRdb, limited to in-frame sequences with V and J called. Missing clones are a known gap in these copies; in checked studies unresolved V genes cover under half, and the rest lacks a known reason. V, J and clone size are those of that table, while D and trimming were read from the DNA. The sample has 50,000 to 70,000 clones on record, about 89% of them singletons. Together, the top ten hold about 1.4% of the sample. The germline V gene gives CDR1 as SGHTA and CDR2 as FQGNSA. Its CDR3 holds 14 amino acids, cysteine through phenylalanine. Only the CDR3 DNA stays, 42 bases, in frame from base 1. Germline trimming: 5 bases from V, 10 bases from J; junction bases outside gene matches: 12.

Notes on this clone: The target of this receptor is not known. Base-call qualities are not available, and no considerably larger clone is one nucleotide away.

This specimen's time point label, per the study, means: week 23, last vaccination. Every vaccine dose consisted of 300 ug of a 20-mer mutant IDH1 peptide in Montanide, administered subcutaneously together with topical imiquimod. All donors had newly diagnosed IDH1-mutant astrocytomas of WHO grade 3 or 4 that showed loss of nuclear ATRX. The samples were drawn from NOA16, a multicentre, single-arm, open-label phase I trial in Germany that tested a mutant IDH1 peptide vaccine in humans for the first time. Genomic DNA for TCRB sequencing was extracted from EDTA blood using the DNeasy Blood and Tissue Kit.

The chain couples TRBV7-2 to TRBJ2-5, with 8 bases aligning to TRBD2. This sample comprised PBMCs, obtained from a glioma patient whose treatment included an IDH1 peptide vaccine. This receptor was identified in a man between 35 and 55 years old with glioma. The DNA is TGTGCCAGCAGCCCCCCGGCGGGAGGTGGAGACCAGTACTTC. This is translated as CASSPPAGGGDQYF. Full variable domain (CDR3 extended with the reference TRBV7-2 and TRBJ2-5 proteins): GAGVSQSPSNKVTEKGKDVELRCDPISGHTALYWYRQSLGQGLEFLIYFQGNSAPDKSGLPSDRFSAERTGGSVSTLTIQRTQQEDSAVYLCASSPPAGGGDQYFGPGTRLLVL.